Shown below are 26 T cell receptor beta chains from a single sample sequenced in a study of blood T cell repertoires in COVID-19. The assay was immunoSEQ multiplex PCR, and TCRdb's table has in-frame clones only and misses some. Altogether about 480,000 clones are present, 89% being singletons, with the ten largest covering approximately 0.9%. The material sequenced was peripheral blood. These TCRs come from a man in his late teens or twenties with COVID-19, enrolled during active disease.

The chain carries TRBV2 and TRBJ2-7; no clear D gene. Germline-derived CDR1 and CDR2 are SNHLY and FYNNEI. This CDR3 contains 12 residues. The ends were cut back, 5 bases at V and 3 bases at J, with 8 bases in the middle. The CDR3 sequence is CASSSGIYEQYF. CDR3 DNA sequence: TGTGCCAGCAGTTCAGGAATCTACGAGCAGTACTTC.

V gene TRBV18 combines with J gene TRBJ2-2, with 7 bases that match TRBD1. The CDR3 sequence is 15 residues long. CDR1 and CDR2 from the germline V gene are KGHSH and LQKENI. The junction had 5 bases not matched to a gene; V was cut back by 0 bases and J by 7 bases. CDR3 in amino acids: CASSPPTGVHGELFF. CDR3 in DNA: TGTGCCAGCTCACCACCAACAGGGGTTCACGGGGAGCTGTTTTTT.

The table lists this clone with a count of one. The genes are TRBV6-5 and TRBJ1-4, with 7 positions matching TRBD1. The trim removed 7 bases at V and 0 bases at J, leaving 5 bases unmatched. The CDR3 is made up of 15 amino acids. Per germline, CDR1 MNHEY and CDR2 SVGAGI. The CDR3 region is CASTRDSATNEKLFF. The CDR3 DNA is TGTGCCAGCACCCGGGACAGCGCAACTAATGAAAAACTGTTTTTT.

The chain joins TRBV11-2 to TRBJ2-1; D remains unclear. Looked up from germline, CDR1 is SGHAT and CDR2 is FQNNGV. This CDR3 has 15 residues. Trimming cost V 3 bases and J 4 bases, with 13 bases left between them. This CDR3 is CASSFRLPNYNEQFF. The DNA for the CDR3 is TGTGCCAGCAGCTTCAGGTTACCTAATTACAATGAGCAGTTCTTC.

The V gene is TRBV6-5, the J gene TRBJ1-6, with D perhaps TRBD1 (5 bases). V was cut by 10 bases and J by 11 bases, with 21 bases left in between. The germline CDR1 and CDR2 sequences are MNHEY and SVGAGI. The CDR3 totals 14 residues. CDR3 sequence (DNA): TGTGCCATCTTCGGGGGGGTTGTAGCGACACCCCTCCACTTT. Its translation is CAIFGGVVATPLHF.

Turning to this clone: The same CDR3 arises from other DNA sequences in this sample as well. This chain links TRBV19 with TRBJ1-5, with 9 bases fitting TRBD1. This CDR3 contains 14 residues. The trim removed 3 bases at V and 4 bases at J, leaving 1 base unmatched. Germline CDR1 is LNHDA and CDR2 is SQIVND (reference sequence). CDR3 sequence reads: CASSIDRGNQPQHF. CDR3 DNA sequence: TGTGCCAGTAGTATCGACAGGGGGAATCAGCCCCAGCATTTT.

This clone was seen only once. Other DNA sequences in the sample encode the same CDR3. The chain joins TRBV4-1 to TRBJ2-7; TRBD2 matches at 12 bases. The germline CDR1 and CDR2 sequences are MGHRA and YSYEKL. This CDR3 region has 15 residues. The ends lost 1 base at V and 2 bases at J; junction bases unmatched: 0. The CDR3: CASSQGLAGAYEQYF. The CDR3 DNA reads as TGCGCCAGCAGCCAAGGACTAGCGGGAGCCTACGAGCAGTACTTC.

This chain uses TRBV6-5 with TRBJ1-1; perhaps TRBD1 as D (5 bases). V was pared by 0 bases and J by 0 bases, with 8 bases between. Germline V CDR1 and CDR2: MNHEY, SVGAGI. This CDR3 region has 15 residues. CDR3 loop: CASSYSGLMNTEAFF. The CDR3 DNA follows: TGTGCCAGCAGTTACTCGGGGCTCATGAACACTGAAGCTTTCTTT.

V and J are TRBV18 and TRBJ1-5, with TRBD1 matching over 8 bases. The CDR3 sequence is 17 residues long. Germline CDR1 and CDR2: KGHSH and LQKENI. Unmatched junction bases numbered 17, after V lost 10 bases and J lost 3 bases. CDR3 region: CATLHGQGRVHNQPQHF. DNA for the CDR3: TGTGCCACCCTCCACGGACAGGGAAGGGTTCACAATCAGCCCCAGCATTTT.

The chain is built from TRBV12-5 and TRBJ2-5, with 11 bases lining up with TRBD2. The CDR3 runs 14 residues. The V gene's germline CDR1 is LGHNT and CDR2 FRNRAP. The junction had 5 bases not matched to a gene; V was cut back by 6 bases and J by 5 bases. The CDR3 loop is CASGPSGRLETQYF. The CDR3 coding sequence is TGTGCTAGTGGCCCTAGCGGGAGGTTGGAGACCCAGTACTTC.

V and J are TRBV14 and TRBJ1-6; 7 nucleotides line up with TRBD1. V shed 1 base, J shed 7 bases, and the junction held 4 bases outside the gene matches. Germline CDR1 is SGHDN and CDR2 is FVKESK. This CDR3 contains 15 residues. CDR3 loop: CASSQGQGINSPLHF. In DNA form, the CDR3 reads TGTGCCAGCAGCCAAGGACAGGGAATCAATTCACCCCTCCACTTT. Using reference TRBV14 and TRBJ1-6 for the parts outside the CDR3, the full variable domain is EAGVTQFPSHSVIEKGQTVTLRCDPISGHDNLYWYRRVMGKEIKFLLHFVKESKQDESGMPNNRFLAERTGGTYSTLKVQPAELEDSGVYFCASSQGQGINSPLHFGNGTRLTVT.

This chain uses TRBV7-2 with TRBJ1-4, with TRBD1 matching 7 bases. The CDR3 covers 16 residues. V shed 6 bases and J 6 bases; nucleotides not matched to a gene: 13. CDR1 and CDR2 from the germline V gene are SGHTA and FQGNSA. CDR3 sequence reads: CASRAVRQGVYEKLFF. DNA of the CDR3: TGTGCCAGCAGAGCCGTTAGGCAGGGGGTTTATGAAAAACTGTTTTTT.

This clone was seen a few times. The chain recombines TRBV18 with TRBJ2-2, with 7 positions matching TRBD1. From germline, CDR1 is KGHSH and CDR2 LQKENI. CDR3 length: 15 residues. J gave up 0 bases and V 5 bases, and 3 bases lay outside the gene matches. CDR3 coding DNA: TGTGCCAGCTCAAGACAGGGCCCGAACACCGGGGAGCTGTTTTTT. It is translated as CASSRQGPNTGELFF.

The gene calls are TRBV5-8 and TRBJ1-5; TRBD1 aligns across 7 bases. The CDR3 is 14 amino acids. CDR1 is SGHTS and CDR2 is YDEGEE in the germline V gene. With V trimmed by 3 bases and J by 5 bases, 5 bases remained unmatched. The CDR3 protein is CASSYRGTDQPQHF. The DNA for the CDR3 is TGTGCCAGCAGCTACAGGGGAACGGATCAGCCCCAGCATTTT.

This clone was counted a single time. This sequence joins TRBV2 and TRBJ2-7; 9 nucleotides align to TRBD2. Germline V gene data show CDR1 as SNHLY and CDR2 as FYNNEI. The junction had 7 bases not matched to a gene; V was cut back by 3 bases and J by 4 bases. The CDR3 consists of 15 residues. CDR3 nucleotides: TGTGCCAGCAGTGAGGAAGGGCTAGCGGGATACGAGCAGTACTTC. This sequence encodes CASSEEGLAGYEQYF.

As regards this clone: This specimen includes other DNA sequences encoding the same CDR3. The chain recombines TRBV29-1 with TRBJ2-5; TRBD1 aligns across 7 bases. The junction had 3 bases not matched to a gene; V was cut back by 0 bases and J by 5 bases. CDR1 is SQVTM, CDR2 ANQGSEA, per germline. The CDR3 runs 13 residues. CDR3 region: CSVEETGSETQYF. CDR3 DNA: TGCAGCGTTGAAGAGACAGGGTCTGAGACCCAGTACTTC. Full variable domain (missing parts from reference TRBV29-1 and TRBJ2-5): SAVISQKPSRDICQRGTSLTIQCQVDSQVTMMFWYRQQPGQSLTLIATANQGSEATYESGFVIDKFPISRPNLTFSTLTVSNMSPEDSSIYLCSVEETGSETQYFGPGTRLLVL.

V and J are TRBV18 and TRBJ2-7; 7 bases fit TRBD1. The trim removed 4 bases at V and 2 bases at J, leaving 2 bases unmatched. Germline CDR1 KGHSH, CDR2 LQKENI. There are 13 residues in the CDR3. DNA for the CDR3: TGTGCCAGCTCACTGGGACAGACCTACGAGCAGTACTTC. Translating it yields CASSLGQTYEQYF. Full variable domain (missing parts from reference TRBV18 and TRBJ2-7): NAGVMQNPRHLVRRRGQEARLRCSPMKGHSHVYWYRQLPEEGLKFMVYLQKENIIDESGMPKERFSAEFPKEGPSILRIQQVVRGDSAAYFCASSLGQTYEQYFGPGTRLTVT.

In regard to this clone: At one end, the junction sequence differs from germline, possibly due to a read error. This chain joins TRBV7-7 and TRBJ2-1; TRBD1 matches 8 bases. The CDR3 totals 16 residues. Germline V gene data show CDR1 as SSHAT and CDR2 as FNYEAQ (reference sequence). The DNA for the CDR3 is TGTGCTAGCAGCTTAGGGGCGAGACAGGGGTACAATGAGCAGTTCTTC. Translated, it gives CASSLGARQGYNEQFF.

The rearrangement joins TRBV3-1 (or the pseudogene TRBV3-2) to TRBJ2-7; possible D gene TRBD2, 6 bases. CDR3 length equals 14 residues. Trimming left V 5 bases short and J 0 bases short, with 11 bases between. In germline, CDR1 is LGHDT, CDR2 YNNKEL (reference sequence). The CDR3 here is CASSLGLGSYEQYF. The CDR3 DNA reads TGTGCCAGCAGCTTGGGACTTGGCTCCTACGAGCAGTACTTC.

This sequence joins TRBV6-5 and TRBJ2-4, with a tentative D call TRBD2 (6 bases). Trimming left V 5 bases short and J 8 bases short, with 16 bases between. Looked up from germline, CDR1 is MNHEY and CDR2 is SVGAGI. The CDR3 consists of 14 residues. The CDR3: CASSPRGSGYIQYF. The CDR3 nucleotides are TGTGCCAGCAGTCCCCGGGGGTCAGGGTACATTCAGTACTTC.

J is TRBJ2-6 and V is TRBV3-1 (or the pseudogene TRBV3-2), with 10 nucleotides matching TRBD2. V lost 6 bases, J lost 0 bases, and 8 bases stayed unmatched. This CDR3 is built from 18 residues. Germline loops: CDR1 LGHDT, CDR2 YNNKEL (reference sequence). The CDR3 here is CASRGKLAGTSGANVLTF. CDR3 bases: TGTGCCAGCAGGGGCAAACTAGCGGGAACCTCTGGGGCCAACGTCCTGACTTTC.

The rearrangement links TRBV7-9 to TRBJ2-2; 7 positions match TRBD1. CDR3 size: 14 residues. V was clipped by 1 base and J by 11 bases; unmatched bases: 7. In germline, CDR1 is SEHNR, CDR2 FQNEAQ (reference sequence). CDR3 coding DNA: TGTGCCAGCAGCTTAGTACTGACAGGGAGCGAGCTGTTTTTT. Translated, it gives CASSLVLTGSELFF.

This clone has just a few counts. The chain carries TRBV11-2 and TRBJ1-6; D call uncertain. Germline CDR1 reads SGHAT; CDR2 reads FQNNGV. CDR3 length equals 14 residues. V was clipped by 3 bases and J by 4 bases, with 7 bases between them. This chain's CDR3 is CASSLRSYNSPLHF. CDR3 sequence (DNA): TGTGCCAGCAGCTTGAGGTCTTATAATTCACCCCTCCACTTT.

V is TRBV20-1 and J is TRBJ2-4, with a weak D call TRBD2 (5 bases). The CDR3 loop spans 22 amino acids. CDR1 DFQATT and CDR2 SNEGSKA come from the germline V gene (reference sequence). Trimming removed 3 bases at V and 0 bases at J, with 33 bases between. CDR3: CSASRDTPGDHNRPEAKNIQYF. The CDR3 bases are TGCAGTGCTAGTCGGGATACACCCGGTGACCACAACCGCCCCGAAGCCAAAAACATTCAGTACTTC.

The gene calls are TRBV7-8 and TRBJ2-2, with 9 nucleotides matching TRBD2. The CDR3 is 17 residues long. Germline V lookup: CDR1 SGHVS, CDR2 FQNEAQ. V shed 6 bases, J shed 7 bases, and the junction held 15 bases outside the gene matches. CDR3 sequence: CASSKSAQREVFGELFF. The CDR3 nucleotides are TGTGCCAGCAGTAAGTCAGCTCAGCGGGAGGTCTTCGGGGAGCTGTTTTTT.

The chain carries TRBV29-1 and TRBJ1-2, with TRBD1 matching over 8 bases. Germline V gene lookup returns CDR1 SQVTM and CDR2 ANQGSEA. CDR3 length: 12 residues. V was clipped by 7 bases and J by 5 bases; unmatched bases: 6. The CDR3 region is CSAPGTGYGYTF. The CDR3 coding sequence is TGCAGCGCCCCCGGGACAGGTTATGGCTACACCTTC.